This T cell receptor beta chain is drawn from a study of blood T cell repertoires in COVID-19. CDR3 size: 16 residues. Trimming cost V 5 bases and J 0 bases; bases outside gene matches: 9. Germline values: CDR1 LGHNA, CDR2 YNFKEQ. Profiling relied on immunoSEQ multiplex PCR, and the TCRdb table lists in-frame clones only, not all of them. The profile shows 270,000 or so clones, roughly 93% of them singletons. The sequence derives from a woman aged 40 to 55 with acute COVID-19. This chain connects TRBV4-2 to TRBJ2-5; 7 bases are a match to TRBD2. Sequenced material: PBMCs or T cells enriched from blood (not recorded which). Here the CDR3 reads CASSVGGAGYQETQYF. CDR3 nucleotides: TGTGCCAGCAGCGTCGGGGGAGCGGGATACCAAGAGACCCAGTACTTC.